This TCR beta chain was observed in a study of beta chain features in type 1 diabetes. Study in general: Across all samples, roughly 99 million sorted cells were examined. General observations from the study: Among patients with Type 1 diabetes, TCRB CDR3s were moderately but significantly shorter in every one of the four CD4+ subsets. Short templates might get an advantage during PCR, and this would be equal in patients and controls.

As for this clone: Its antigen remains unidentified.

CDR3 length: 15 amino acids. With 5 bases removed from V and 4 bases from J, the gap between germline ends came to 16 bases. The germline V gene has CDR1 SGHKS and CDR2 YYEKEE (reference sequence). Isolated RNA was reverse transcribed in full, so expressed TCRB transcripts were sequenced. Method: immunoSEQ multiplex PCR; TCRdb's copy keeps in-frame clones and lacks some. The table lists approximately 40,000 clones, roughly 50% of them singletons. Staining for CD45RO/CCR7/CD25/CD127/CD95/CD27 allowed sorting of CD4+ naive, central memory, regulatory and stem cell-like memory cells. Sequenced input: stem cell memory CD4+ T cells from blood. V usage is TRBV5-5 and J usage is TRBJ1-5; possibly TRBD1 for D (6 bases). This receptor was identified in a woman aged 30 to 39 in good health. CDR3 loop: CASRLQEGGNQPQHF. The CDR3 DNA reads as TGTGCCAGCAGGCTACAGGAGGGGGGGAATCAGCCCCAGCATTTT.